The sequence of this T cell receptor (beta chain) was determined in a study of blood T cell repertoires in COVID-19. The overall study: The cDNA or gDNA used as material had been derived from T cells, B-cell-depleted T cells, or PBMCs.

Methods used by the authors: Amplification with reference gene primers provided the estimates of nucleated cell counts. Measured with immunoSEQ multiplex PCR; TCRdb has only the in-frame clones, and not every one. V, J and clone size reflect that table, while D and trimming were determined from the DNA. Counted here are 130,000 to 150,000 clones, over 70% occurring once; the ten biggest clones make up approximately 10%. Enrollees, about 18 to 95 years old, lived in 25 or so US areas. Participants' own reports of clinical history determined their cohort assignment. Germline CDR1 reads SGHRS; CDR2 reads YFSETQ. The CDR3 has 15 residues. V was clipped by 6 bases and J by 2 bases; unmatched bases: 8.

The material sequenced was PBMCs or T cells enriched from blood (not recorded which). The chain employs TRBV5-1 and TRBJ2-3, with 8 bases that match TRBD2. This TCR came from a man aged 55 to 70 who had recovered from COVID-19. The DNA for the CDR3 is TGCGCCAGCATGTCAAGCGGGGGATCCACAGATACGCAGTATTTT. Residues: CASMSSGGSTDTQYF.